This TCR beta chain appears in the sequencing data of a study of identical twins. Study-level findings and limits: Conclusions were based on cross-sectional statistical analysis, without following the same donors.

The V end was cut by 3 bases, the J end by 0 bases, with 13 bases between. Germline CDR1 is DFQATT and CDR2 is SNEGSKA (reference sequence). The CDR3 is 15 residues long. As for this clonotype: No antigen is known for it.

TCRdb recomputed calls from the 5' RACE reads with MiXCR, one row per CDR3 protein. Of under 1 million distinct CDR3 sequences in the sample, roughly an eighth were seen once. These same records also appear under a second study, on yellow fever vaccine responses in identical twins.

Sequencing used PBMCs. The chain couples TRBV20-1 to TRBJ2-3; D gene ambiguous. The TCR originated in a woman aged 18-29 years in good health. As DNA, the CDR3 is TGCAGTGCTAGTCGGTCGGCCACTAGCACAGATACGCAGTATTTT. Residues: CSASRSATSTDTQYF.